This TCR beta chain is drawn from a study of beta chain features in type 1 diabetes. The wider study: Healthy donors and patients had similar age, gender and cell yields. In all, approximately 100,000,000 sorted cells from all samples were analyzed. Study-wide results and limits: Patients with Type 1 diabetes showed moderately but significantly shorter TCRB CDR3s in all four CD4+ subsets.

In the case of this clone: Its specificity is not known. The sample holds other DNA sequences that translate to the same CDR3.

The sequenced template was cDNA made from the entire isolated RNA. Using immunoSEQ multiplex PCR, the repertoire was profiled, and TCRdb retains in-frame clones only, with some absent. The profile shows more than 350,000 clones, 9.5% to 12% of them singletons. Germline V gene lookup returns CDR1 GTSNPN and CDR2 SVGIG (reference sequence). The CDR3 has 15 amino acids. V was pared by 3 bases and J by 3 bases, with 12 bases between. Sort purity for all populations was recorded as exceeding 98%. The sequence was collected from a woman younger than 30 in good health. The sequenced sample was naive CD4+ T cells from blood. V is TRBV30 and J is TRBJ2-6; D ambiguous. CDR3 DNA sequence: TGTGCCTGGAGGGGTTACTTGGTTGGGGCCAACGTCCTGACTTTC. It yields the protein CAWRGYLVGANVLTF.